The next 15 T cell receptor beta chains were all read from a single sample in a study of T cell responses to AZD1222 COVID-19 vaccine. The protocol was immunoSEQ multiplex PCR, while the TCRdb copy is restricted to in-frame clones and leaves out a portion. The table has about 94,000 clones, approximately 81% seen once. The starting material was peripheral blood, obtained 28 days after the second AZD1222 dose. The receptors come from an adult who received the AZD1222 COVID-19 vaccine.

The chain links TRBV9 to TRBJ2-7; 15 positions agree with TRBD2. V lost 4 bases to trimming and J lost 2 bases; unmatched junction nucleotides: 7. The CDR3 is 17 residues long. Germline values: CDR1 SGDLS, CDR2 YYNGEE. This CDR3 reads CASSSGLAGGETYEQYF. CDR3 bases: TGTGCCAGCAGCTCGGGACTAGCGGGGGGTGAAACCTACGAGCAGTACTTC.

The chain joins TRBV21-1 to TRBJ2-7; the table's D gene call, TRBD1, was not cross checked with the DNA. TRBV21-1 is assigned pseudogene status. The CDR3 is 15 amino acids. The CDR3: CASPKGGRGLYEQYF. Here the CDR3 DNA reads TGTGCCAGCCCGAAGGGGGGCAGGGGGCTGTACGAGCAGTACTTC.

The V call is TRBV28, the J call TRBJ1-2; perhaps TRBD1 as D (5 bases). The CDR3 length is 13 residues. CDR1 is MDHEN, CDR2 SYDVKM, per germline. Trimming shortened V by 2 bases and J by 9 bases, and 13 bases separated the two germline ends. The CDR3 DNA sequence: TGTGCCAGCAGTTTAGGGACGAGAAGGAGCTACACCTTC. It codes for CASSLGTRRSYTF.

The chain joins TRBV3-1 (or the pseudogene TRBV3-2) to TRBJ1-1; possibly TRBD1 for D (5 bases). The CDR3 covers 16 residues. Deletions cut 0 bases from V and 5 bases from J, with 16 bases between. Per germline, CDR1 LGHDT and CDR2 YNNKEL (reference sequence). The CDR3 bases are TGTGCCAGCAGCCAAGACTTAAGGGGCGCCGGTACTGAAGCTTTCTTT. Translated: CASSQDLRGAGTEAFF.

This clone has more than one count but fewer than ten. This chain connects TRBV6-5 to TRBJ2-4; 8 bases map to TRBD1. The germline V gene has CDR1 MNHEY and CDR2 SVGAGI. The CDR3 spans 13 residues. V lost 9 bases and J lost 9; bases outside the gene matches: 10. Here the CDR3 reads CASQTGASSIQYF. The CDR3 DNA sequence: TGTGCCAGTCAGACAGGGGCCTCTAGCATTCAGTACTTC.

This sequence joins TRBV7-9 and TRBJ1-3; no definite D call. Per germline, CDR1 SEHNR and CDR2 FQNEAQ (reference sequence). Trimming stripped 1 base from V and 6 bases from J, with 7 bases between. This CDR3 region has 13 residues. DNA for the CDR3: TGTGCCAGCAGCTTAGTCATCGAAAACACCATATATTTT. This translates into CASSLVIENTIYF.

V is TRBV7-6 and J is TRBJ2-2, with 8 bases identical to TRBD2. With V trimmed by 3 bases and J by 7 bases, 4 bases remained unmatched. CDR3 length equals 14 residues. Per the germline V gene, CDR1 is SGHVS and CDR2 is FNYEAQ. In nucleotides, the CDR3 is TGTGCCAGCAGCTTTAGCGGGAAGGACGGGGAGCTGTTTTTT. Encoded protein: CASSFSGKDGELFF.

The V and J genes are TRBV29-1 and TRBJ2-7; D may be TRBD1 (6 bases). The V gene's germline CDR1 is SQVTM and CDR2 ANQGSEA. The length of the CDR3 is 16 residues. The V end was cut by 0 bases, the J end by 0 bases, with 15 bases between. The CDR3 region has the DNA TGCAGCGTTGAAGATGAGGCAGGGGCCAGCTCCTACGAGCAGTACTTC. This codes for CSVEDEAGASSYEQYF.

The rearrangement joins TRBV6-5 to TRBJ2-3, with 12 bases that match TRBD2. Unmatched junction bases numbered 3, after V lost 2 bases and J lost 3 bases. Germline loops: CDR1 MNHEY, CDR2 SVGAGI. The CDR3 consists of 16 residues. The CDR3 DNA reads as TGTGCCAGCAGTTACACTAGCGGGAGGTTAACAGATACGCAGTATTTT. Amino acids: CASSYTSGRLTDTQYF.

The chain employs TRBV9 and TRBJ1-4, with a weak D call TRBD1 (5 bases). CDR3 length: 14 amino acids. Germline V lookup: CDR1 SGDLS, CDR2 YYNGEE. Deletions cut 0 bases from V and 7 bases from J, with 10 bases between. The CDR3, as DNA: TGTGCCAGCAGCGTAGGTTCAGGGCCTGAAAAACTGTTTTTT. It specifies CASSVGSGPEKLFF.

The rearrangement links TRBV4-2 to TRBJ1-1; 7 nucleotides align to TRBD1. V was clipped by 0 bases and J by 2 bases; unmatched bases: 9. CDR3 length: 17 amino acids. From germline, CDR1 is LGHNA and CDR2 YNFKEQ. Here the CDR3 reads CASSQDQTGTLNTEAFF. In nucleotides, the CDR3 is TGTGCCAGCAGCCAAGACCAGACAGGGACCCTAAACACTGAAGCTTTCTTT.

The CDR3 sequence: CASSQPTAIYGYTF. In DNA form, the CDR3 reads TGTGCCAGCAGCCAACCTACAGCAATCTATGGCTACACCTTC. The rearrangement uses TRBV14 and TRBJ1-2, with D unresolved. The CDR3 is 14 residues long. V was cut by 2 bases and J by 4 bases, with 11 bases left in between. Germline loops: CDR1 SGHDN, CDR2 FVKESK. Supplemented by reference TRBV14 and TRBJ1-2, the full variable domain reads EAGVTQFPSHSVIEKGQTVTLRCDPISGHDNLYWYRRVMGKEIKFLLHFVKESKQDESGMPNNRFLAERTGGTYSTLKVQPAELEDSGVYFCASSQPTAIYGYTFGSGTRLTVV.

The chain is built from TRBV6-5 and TRBJ2-1; TRBD1 is a possible D gene (5 bases). The CDR3 has 14 residues. Trimming pared 9 bases from V and 2 bases from J, leaving 14 bases between. From germline, CDR1 is MNHEY and CDR2 SVGAGI. DNA of the CDR3: TGTGCCAGTCGAGGCCTAGGGGCCTACAATGAGCAGTTCTTC. This codes for CASRGLGAYNEQFF.

V is TRBV13 and J is TRBJ2-6; D may be TRBD1 (5 bases). The CDR3 is 14 amino acids. Germline CDR1 reads PRHDT; CDR2 reads FYEKMQ (reference sequence). The V end was cut by 3 bases, the J end by 6 bases, with 9 bases between. The CDR3 sequence: CASSFYRPANVLTF. The CDR3 DNA reads as TGTGCCAGCAGCTTTTACAGGCCGGCCAACGTCCTGACTTTC.

This chain links TRBV20-1 with TRBJ2-7; D call uncertain. From germline, CDR1 is DFQATT and CDR2 SNEGSKA (reference sequence). The CDR3 has 13 amino acids. Trimming removed 3 bases at V and 0 bases at J, with 9 bases between. CDR3 in amino acids: CSASNRASYEQYF. The DNA for the CDR3 is TGCAGTGCTAGTAATAGGGCCTCCTACGAGCAGTACTTC.